A single sample gave rise to the 6 T cell receptor beta chains below, sequenced in a study of graft-versus-host responses after intestinal transplantation. Method: immunoSEQ multiplex PCR; TCRdb's copy keeps in-frame clones and lacks some. The table lists about 39,000 clones, about 92% of them singletons, with approximately 4% in the top ten. The sample here was PBMCs, taken approximately 100 weeks after intestinal transplantation. The source is a human patient who received an intestinal transplant, so some T cells may come from the graft donor.

This chain joins TRBV30 and TRBJ2-3; 11 nucleotides agree with TRBD2. The germline V gene has CDR1 GTSNPN and CDR2 SVGIG (reference sequence). This CDR3 is 15 amino acids long. The trim removed 7 bases at V and 2 bases at J, leaving 8 bases unmatched. CDR3 coding DNA: TGTGCCTCTTCGGGACTAGCGGAGCACACAGATACGCAGTATTTT. Amino acid sequence: CASSGLAEHTDTQYF.

V usage is TRBV10-3 and J usage is TRBJ1-3; TRBD1 aligns across 9 bases. CDR1 and CDR2 (germline): ENHRY, SYGVKD. Germline trimming cut 7 bases from V and 0 bases from J; bases unmatched to any gene: 1. The CDR3 has 14 residues. The CDR3 loop reads CAITTGGSGNTIYF. In DNA, the CDR3 is TGTGCCATCACGACAGGGGGCTCTGGAAACACCATATATTTT.

The CDR3 is CASSPPPGTAGHNEQFF. CDR3 sequence (DNA): TGTGCCAGCTCACCACCACCCGGGACCGCGGGGCACAATGAGCAGTTCTTC. The rearrangement uses TRBV18 and TRBJ2-1; tentatively, D is TRBD2 (6 bases). Trimming pared 0 bases from V and 5 bases from J, leaving 17 bases between. Per the germline V gene, CDR1 is KGHSH and CDR2 is LQKENI. The CDR3 length is 17 residues.

V is TRBV6-6 and J is TRBJ1-1; D is undetermined. Per germline, CDR1 MNHNY and CDR2 SVGAGI (reference sequence). The V end was cut by 2 bases, the J end by 0 bases, with 13 bases between. This CDR3 comprises 16 residues. CDR3 protein: CASSYVHMAMNTEAFF. CDR3 DNA sequence: TGTGCCAGCAGTTACGTCCATATGGCTATGAACACTGAAGCTTTCTTT.

The J gene is TRBJ1-4, the V gene TRBV6-4; 7 bases match TRBD1. Trimming removed 8 bases from V and 2 bases from J; junction bases left unmatched: 11. Germline V gene sequence: CDR1 MRHNA, CDR2 SNTAGT. The CDR3 has 16 residues. For the CDR3, the DNA is TGTGCCAGCCTCACCACAGGGGTAGGGACTAATGAAAAACTGTTTTTT. Translated: CASLTTGVGTNEKLFF.

The V gene is TRBV6-5, the J gene TRBJ1-2, with a tentative D call TRBD1 (5 bases). Trimming cost V 8 bases and J 3 bases, with 13 bases left between them. Germline V gene data show CDR1 as MNHEY and CDR2 as SVGAGI. CDR3 length equals 13 residues. CDR3 sequence reads: CASGARVDYGYTF. CDR3 DNA: TGTGCCAGCGGGGCACGGGTTGACTATGGCTACACCTTC.